Each of the 24 T cell receptor beta chains below was sequenced from the same sample in a study of glioma-infiltrating T cells after dendritic cell vaccination. Time point indicated: after dendritic cell vaccination, including at tumor progression/relapse. Only in-frame clones appear in the TCRdb table, and some are missing; sequencing was by immunoSEQ multiplex PCR. Here the sample spans around 78,000 clones, roughly 87% being singletons. Here the sequenced sample was blood, taken after dendritic cell vaccination. These receptors all stem from a human donor with glioblastoma.

This chain links TRBV23-1 with TRBJ2-7, with a weak D call TRBD1 (5 bases). TRBV23-1 is placed among ORFs of uncertain function. This CDR3 has 15 residues. The V end lost 0 bases, the J end lost 5 bases, and 14 bases lay between the germline ends. CDR3 sequence: CASSQSCDSWDEQYF. The CDR3 DNA is TGCGCCAGCAGTCAATCTTGCGACAGTTGGGACGAGCAGTACTTC.

The rearrangement joins TRBV6-1 to TRBJ1-3; D uncertain. In germline, CDR1 is MNHNS, CDR2 SASEGT. This CDR3 is built from 15 residues. V was pared by 6 bases and J by 4 bases, with 16 bases between. The CDR3 is CASRFEAGYGNTIYF. CDR3 in DNA: TGTGCCAGCAGGTTCGAAGCGGGGTACGGAAACACCATATATTTT.

This clone has only one observation. The genes are TRBV5-6 and TRBJ2-7; D possibly corresponds to TRBD2 (5 bases). CDR1 is SGHDT and CDR2 is YYEEEE in the germline V gene. Trimming took 2 bases from V and 3 from J, leaving 12 bases between them. This CDR3 has 14 amino acids. This CDR3 is CASSLLNGGYEQYF. The CDR3 bases are TGTGCCAGCAGCTTATTGAACGGAGGCTACGAGCAGTACTTC.

The V and J genes are TRBV7-9 and TRBJ2-3; TRBD1 aligns across 8 bases. Germline CDR1 and CDR2: SEHNR and FQNEAQ (reference sequence). This CDR3 contains 17 residues. V dropped 5 bases and J dropped 4; count of bases not matched to a gene: 14. The CDR3 region is CASSPPPTGVRADTQYF. CDR3 DNA sequence: TGTGCCAGCAGCCCCCCTCCGACAGGGGTTCGCGCAGATACGCAGTATTTT. The whole variable domain, remainder taken from reference TRBV7-9 and TRBJ2-3, is DTGVSQNPRHKITKRGQNVTFRCDPISEHNRLYWYRQTLGQGPEFLTYFQNEAQLEKSRLLSDRFSAERPKGSFSTLEIQRTEQGDSAMYLCASSPPPTGVRADTQYFGPGTRLTVL.

The rearrangement joins TRBV2 to TRBJ1-5; D is perhaps TRBD1 (5 bases). Per the germline V gene, CDR1 is SNHLY and CDR2 is FYNNEI. Between the trimmed V and J ends, which lost 7 bases and 5 bases, there was a span of 15 bases. The CDR3 contains 14 residues. CDR3 coding DNA: TGTGCCAGCAATAGGGGCGGCAGGGATCAGCCCCAGCATTTT. Encoded protein: CASNRGGRDQPQHF.

The V gene is TRBV5-1, the J gene TRBJ1-2; possibly TRBD1 for D (6 bases). The ends were cut back, 6 bases at V and 5 bases at J, with 14 bases in the middle. This CDR3 has 13 amino acids. Germline V gives CDR1 SGHRS, CDR2 YFSETQ. CDR3 nucleotides: TGCGCCAGCAAAACGGGGGGCGGGTATGGCTACACCTTC. Amino acids: CASKTGGGYGYTF.

The chain is built from TRBV7-6 and TRBJ2-5; possible D gene TRBD2, 5 bases. CDR1 is SGHVS and CDR2 is FNYEAQ in the germline V gene. CDR3 size: 16 residues. The germline V and J ends were trimmed by 1 base and 5 bases, with 17 bases remaining between them. CDR3 amino acids: CASSLVSSRTGETQYF. CDR3 nucleotides: TGTGCCAGCAGCTTAGTGTCCAGTAGGACGGGGGAGACCCAGTACTTC.

The genes are TRBV18 and TRBJ2-7; the match to TRBD2 covers 8 bases. J gave up 5 bases and V 3 bases, and 6 bases lay outside the gene matches. The CDR3 contains 14 residues. The germline V gene encodes CDR1 KGHSH and CDR2 LQKENI. This CDR3 is CASSPAGGYDEQYF. CDR3 bases: TGTGCCAGCTCACCGGCGGGAGGTTACGACGAGCAGTACTTC.

The rearrangement joins TRBV5-1 to TRBJ2-2, with 11 bases fitting TRBD2. The junction had 2 bases not matched to a gene; V was cut back by 4 bases and J by 6 bases. The CDR3 loop spans 14 amino acids. In germline, CDR1 is SGHRS, CDR2 YFSETQ. CDR3 bases: TGCGCCAGCAGCATAGCGGGGGGGCCCGGGGAGCTGTTTTTT. Protein product: CASSIAGGPGELFF.

The chain links TRBV10-3 to TRBJ2-1; 12 bases are a match to TRBD2. The CDR3 covers 15 residues. With V trimmed by 10 bases and J by 6 bases, 10 bases remained unmatched. The germline V gene encodes CDR1 ENHRY and CDR2 SYGVKD. The CDR3 protein is CATDGLAGGFNEQFF. The CDR3 bases are TGTGCCACCGACGGCCTAGCGGGAGGGTTCAATGAGCAGTTCTTC.

The V gene is TRBV9, the J gene TRBJ1-1; 8 nucleotides agree with TRBD1. This CDR3 has 13 residues. J gave up 3 bases and V 7 bases, and 5 bases lay outside the gene matches. Germline CDR1 SGDLS, CDR2 YYNGEE. The CDR3 coding sequence is TGTGCCAGCGGGGGACAGGCTTACACTGAAGCTTTCTTT. It is translated as CASGGQAYTEAFF.

The chain is built from TRBV7-6 and TRBJ1-2; 7 bases agree with TRBD1. V trimming: 6 bases; J trimming: 1 base; junction bases outside the gene matches: 11. Germline V gene lookup returns CDR1 SGHVS and CDR2 FNYEAQ. The CDR3 consists of 16 residues. The CDR3, as DNA: TGTGCCAGCAGTTCCCTCCCGGGACAGTTTAACTATGGCTACACCTTC. It codes for CASSSLPGQFNYGYTF.

This clone was seen a handful of times. The chain has TRBV5-4 and TRBJ2-3; 10 positions agree with TRBD2. CDR1 and CDR2 from the germline V gene are SGHNT and YYREEE (reference sequence). V lost 0 bases and J lost 3; bases outside the gene matches: 7. The CDR3 totals 17 residues. DNA of the CDR3: TGTGCCAGCAGCTTGGGAGCGGGGGGGCGAAGGACAGATACGCAGTATTTT. Amino acids: CASSLGAGGRRTDTQYF.

The chain couples TRBV6-5 to TRBJ1-2; D possibly corresponds to TRBD1 (5 bases). Trimming removed 8 bases at V and 7 bases at J, with 11 bases between. There are 11 residues in the CDR3. Germline V CDR1 and CDR2: MNHEY, SVGAGI. CDR3 sequence: CASEQGGGYTF. The DNA for the CDR3 is TGTGCCAGCGAGCAGGGCGGTGGCTACACCTTC.

The chain combines TRBV25-1 with TRBJ1-5; 7 bases are shared with TRBD1. The germline CDR1 and CDR2 sequences are MGHDK and SYGVNS. The junction had 7 bases not matched to a gene; V was cut back by 8 bases and J by 3 bases. The CDR3 has 14 amino acids. The CDR3 protein is CASAKTGFNQPQHF. In DNA form, the CDR3 reads TGTGCCAGCGCGAAGACAGGGTTCAATCAGCCCCAGCATTTT.

The table lists this clone with a count of one. The chain joins TRBV19 to TRBJ1-4, with 8 bases fitting TRBD1. The germline gives CDR1 LNHDA, CDR2 SQIVND (reference sequence). This CDR3 has 14 amino acids. J gave up 9 bases and V 5 bases, and 8 bases lay outside the gene matches. This chain's CDR3 is CASSPGQGLKKLFF. The CDR3, as DNA: TGTGCCAGTAGTCCCGGACAGGGTCTAAAAAAACTGTTTTTT.

The chain couples TRBV7-2 to TRBJ2-2; D is unresolved. Deletions cut 3 bases from V and 1 base from J, with 6 bases between. The CDR3 runs 14 residues. CDR1 and CDR2 (germline): SGHTA, FQGNSA. CDR3 protein: CASSLRMNTGELFF. Written as DNA, the CDR3 is TGTGCCAGCAGCTTGCGTATGAACACCGGGGAGCTGTTTTTT.

The chain has TRBV5-1 and TRBJ1-2; TRBD1 is a possible D gene (6 bases). The CDR3 sequence is 15 residues long. The V gene lost 2 bases and the J gene lost 3 bases, with 14 bases spanning the gap. Germline V gene data show CDR1 as SGHRS and CDR2 as YFSETQ. CDR3 sequence: CASSLKSAGDYGYTF. CDR3 DNA sequence: TGCGCCAGCAGCTTAAAATCCGCAGGGGACTATGGCTACACCTTC.

In its sample, this clone was seen once. The gene calls are TRBV6-5 and TRBJ1-1; tentatively, D is TRBD1 (5 bases). This CDR3 contains 16 residues. V was pared by 0 bases and J by 4 bases, with 15 bases between. Germline V gives CDR1 MNHEY, CDR2 SVGAGI. The DNA for the CDR3 is TGTGCCAGCAGTTACTCGGGGGGGGGATGGGGCACTGAAGCTTTCTTT. Protein sequence: CASSYSGGGWGTEAFF.

This chain links TRBV6-5 with TRBJ2-1, with D perhaps TRBD1 (5 bases). Deletions cut 5 bases from V and 10 bases from J, with 21 bases between. The CDR3 has 15 residues. Looked up from germline, CDR1 is MNHEY and CDR2 is SVGAGI. CDR3 nucleotides: TGTGCCAGCAGTACTGGTCAGGGTCTGAAGGAAGAGCAGTTCTTC. Protein sequence: CASSTGQGLKEEQFF.

The chain combines TRBV10-1 with TRBJ2-7, with a possible D match to TRBD1 (6 bases). CDR3 length equals 14 residues. Germline assignment: CDR1 WNHNN and CDR2 SYGVQD (reference sequence). The V and J ends lost 11 bases and 7 bases respectively, with 24 bases between them. The CDR3 sequence: CAGGRAVGVGEQYF. For the CDR3, the DNA is TGCGCCGGGGGCCGGGCCGTCGGGGTGGGTGAGCAGTACTTC.

This chain uses TRBV10-3 with TRBJ1-2, with unresolved D. From germline, CDR1 is ENHRY and CDR2 SYGVKD. The V end lost 8 bases, the J end lost 5 bases, and 21 bases lay between the germline ends. The CDR3 is made up of 15 amino acids. The CDR3 region is CAIFEGRSPLYGYTF. CDR3 bases: TGTGCCATCTTCGAGGGCCGTTCGCCCTTATATGGCTACACCTTC.

V usage is TRBV6-1 and J usage is TRBJ2-7; 7 bases agree with TRBD2. Looked up from germline, CDR1 is MNHNS and CDR2 is SASEGT. Trimming at V came to 7 bases and at J to 11 bases, leaving 8 bases not matched to a gene. CDR3 length equals 11 residues. As DNA, the CDR3 is TGTGCCAGCAAAGCCCCCCGGGAGGAGTACTTC. Encoded protein: CASKAPREEYF.

The rearrangement uses TRBV5-4 and TRBJ2-2; 7 bases fit TRBD2. V lost 0 bases, J lost 0 bases, and 2 bases stayed unmatched. From germline, CDR1 is SGHNT and CDR2 YYREEE (reference sequence). The CDR3 is 16 amino acids. CDR3 in DNA: TGTGCCAGCAGCTTGGCCGCGGGGGCGAACACCGGGGAGCTGTTTTTT. As protein: CASSLAAGANTGELFF.